This TCR beta chain is drawn from a study of CD8 T cells in Susac syndrome. Germline V gene lookup returns CDR1 SGHTA and CDR2 FQGNSA. CDR3 length: 14 amino acids. Trimming at V came to 3 bases and at J to 5 bases, leaving 1 base not matched to a gene. Random hexamers primed reverse transcription of roughly 0.45 to 1 ug RNA. MiXCR was run by TCRdb on the immunoSEQ multiplex PCR reads, yielding one entry per CDR3 protein. Of some 180,000 distinct CDR3 sequences in the sample, over 90% are singletons; the top ten hold 0.085% to 0.1%. This clonotype appeared a few times. Sequenced: CD4+ T cells from PBMCs. This clonotype was sampled from a human donor with Susac syndrome. The rearrangement joins TRBV7-2 to TRBJ2-5, with 12 bases identical to TRBD2. Here the CDR3 reads CASSFLAGGETQYF. In DNA form, the CDR3 reads TGTGCCAGCAGCTTTCTAGCGGGAGGGGAGACCCAGTACTTC.